One TCR beta chain is described in this entry. Controls were healthy donors (matched for age and sex). The sample belongs to a study of CD8 T cells in Susac syndrome. There are 13 residues in the CDR3. The V gene lost 0 bases and the J gene lost 7 bases, with 10 bases spanning the gap. Germline V lookup: CDR1 SGDLS, CDR2 YYNGEE. With random hexamers, 0.5 to 1 ug RNA was reverse transcribed. MiXCR, run by TCRdb on the immunoSEQ multiplex PCR reads, gives a single entry per CDR3 protein. The sample shows around 200,000 distinct CDR3 sequences, roughly 95% of them seen only once. The rearrangement links TRBV9 to TRBJ1-2; possible D gene TRBD1, 5 bases. The source is a human donor in good health. Sequencing used CD4+ T cells from PBMCs. DNA of the CDR3: TGTGCCAGCAGCGTAGAAGGGACTCCTGGCTACACCTTC. Amino acid sequence: CASSVEGTPGYTF.